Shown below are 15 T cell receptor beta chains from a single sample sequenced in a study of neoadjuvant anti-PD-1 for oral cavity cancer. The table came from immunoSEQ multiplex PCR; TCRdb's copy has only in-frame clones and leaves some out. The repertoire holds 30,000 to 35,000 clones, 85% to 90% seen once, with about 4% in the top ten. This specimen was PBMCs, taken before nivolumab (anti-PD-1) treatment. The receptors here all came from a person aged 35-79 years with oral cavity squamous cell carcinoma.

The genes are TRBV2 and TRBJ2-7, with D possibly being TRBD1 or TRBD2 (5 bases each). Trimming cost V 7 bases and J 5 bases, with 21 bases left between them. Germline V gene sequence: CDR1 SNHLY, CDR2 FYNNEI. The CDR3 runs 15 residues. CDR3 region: CASMELPGQSHEQYF. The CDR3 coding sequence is TGTGCCAGCATGGAACTCCCGGGGCAGTCCCACGAGCAGTACTTC.

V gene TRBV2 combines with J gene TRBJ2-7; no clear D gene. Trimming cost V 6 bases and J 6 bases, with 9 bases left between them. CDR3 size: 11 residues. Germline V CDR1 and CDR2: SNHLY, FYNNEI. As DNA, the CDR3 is TGTGCCAGCAGCTCTATGGGCGAGCAGTACTTC. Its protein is CASSSMGEQYF.

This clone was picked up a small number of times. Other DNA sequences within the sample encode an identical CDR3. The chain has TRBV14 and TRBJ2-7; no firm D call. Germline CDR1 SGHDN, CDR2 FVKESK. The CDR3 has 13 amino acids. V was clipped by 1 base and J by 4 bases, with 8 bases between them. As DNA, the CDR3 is TGTGCCAGCAGCCAAGTGTCCAGTTACGAGCAGTACTTC. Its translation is CASSQVSSYEQYF.

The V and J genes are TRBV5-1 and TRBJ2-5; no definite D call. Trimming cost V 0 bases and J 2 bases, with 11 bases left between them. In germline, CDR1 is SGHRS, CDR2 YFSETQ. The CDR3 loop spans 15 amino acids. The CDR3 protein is CASSLASTVQETQYF. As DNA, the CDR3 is TGCGCCAGCAGCTTGGCCTCGACGGTACAAGAGACCCAGTACTTC.

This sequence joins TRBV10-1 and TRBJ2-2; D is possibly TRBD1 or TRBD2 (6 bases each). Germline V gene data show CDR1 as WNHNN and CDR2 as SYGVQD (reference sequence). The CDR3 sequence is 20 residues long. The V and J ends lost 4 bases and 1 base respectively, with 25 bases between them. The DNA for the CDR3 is TGCGCCAGCAGTGTGCCGTGGAGGGGGGCGTGGACAGTGAACACCGGGGAGCTGTTTTTT. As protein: CASSVPWRGAWTVNTGELFF.

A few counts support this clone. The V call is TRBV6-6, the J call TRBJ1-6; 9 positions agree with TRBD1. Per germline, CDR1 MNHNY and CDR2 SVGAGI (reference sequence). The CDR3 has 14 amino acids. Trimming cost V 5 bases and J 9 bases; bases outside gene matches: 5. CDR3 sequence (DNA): TGTGCCAGCAGTCTACAGGGGGCGACTTCACCCCTCCACTTT. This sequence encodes CASSLQGATSPLHF.

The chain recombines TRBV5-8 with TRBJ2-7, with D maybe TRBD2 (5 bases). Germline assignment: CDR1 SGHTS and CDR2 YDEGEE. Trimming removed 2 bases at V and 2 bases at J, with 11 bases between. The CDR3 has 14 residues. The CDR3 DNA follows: TGTGCCAGCAGCTTATGGGGAGACGCCTACGAGCAGTACTTC. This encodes CASSLWGDAYEQYF.

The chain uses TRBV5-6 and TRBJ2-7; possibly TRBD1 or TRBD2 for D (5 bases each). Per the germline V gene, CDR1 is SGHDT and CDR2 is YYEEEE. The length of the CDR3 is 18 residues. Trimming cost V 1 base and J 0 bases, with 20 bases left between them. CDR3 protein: CASSLMGLWGIHSYEQYF. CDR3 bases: TGTGCCAGCAGCTTGATGGGGTTGTGGGGGATACACTCCTACGAGCAGTACTTC.

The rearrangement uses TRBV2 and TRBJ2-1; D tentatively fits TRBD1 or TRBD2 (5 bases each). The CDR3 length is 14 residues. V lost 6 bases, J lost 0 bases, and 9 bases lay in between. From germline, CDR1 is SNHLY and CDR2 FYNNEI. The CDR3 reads CASRLGVSYNEQFF. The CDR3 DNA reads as TGTGCCAGCAGGTTGGGGGTCTCCTACAATGAGCAGTTCTTC.

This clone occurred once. CDR3 in DNA: TGTGCCAGCAGTGACAGGGGCCTCCAAGGCTACACCTTC. It yields the protein CASSDRGLQGYTF. J is TRBJ1-2 and V is TRBV2; D is possibly TRBD1 (6 bases). V was cut by 3 bases and J by 8 bases, with 13 bases left in between. Germline V gives CDR1 SNHLY, CDR2 FYNNEI. This CDR3 region has 13 residues. Combining the CDR3 with reference TRBV2 and TRBJ1-2 gives the whole variable domain EPEVTQTPSHQVTQMGQEVILRCVPISNHLYFYWYRQILGQKVEFLVSFYNNEISEKSEIFDDQFSVERPDGSNFTLKIRSTKLEDSAMYFCASSDRGLQGYTFGSGTRLTVV.

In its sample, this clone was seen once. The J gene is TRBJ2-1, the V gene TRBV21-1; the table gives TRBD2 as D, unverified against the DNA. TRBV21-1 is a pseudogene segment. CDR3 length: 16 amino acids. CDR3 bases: TGTGCCAGCAGCAAAGCGCTTGGGGGGTCCTACAATGAGCAGTTCTTC. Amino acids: CASSKALGGSYNEQFF.

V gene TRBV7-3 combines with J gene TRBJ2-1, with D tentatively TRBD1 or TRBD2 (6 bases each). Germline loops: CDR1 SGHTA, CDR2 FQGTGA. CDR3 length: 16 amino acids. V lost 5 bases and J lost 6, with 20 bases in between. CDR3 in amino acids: CASSGTGARVGNEQFF. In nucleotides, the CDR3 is TGTGCCAGCAGCGGTACGGGGGCTAGAGTGGGCAATGAGCAGTTCTTC.

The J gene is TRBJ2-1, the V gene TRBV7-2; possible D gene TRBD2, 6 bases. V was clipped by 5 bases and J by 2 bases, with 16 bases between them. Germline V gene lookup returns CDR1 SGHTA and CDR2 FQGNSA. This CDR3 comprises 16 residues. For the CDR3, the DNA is TGTGCCAGCAGCACCCAGGCTAGCGCGCCCTACAATGAGCAGTTCTTC. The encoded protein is CASSTQASAPYNEQFF.

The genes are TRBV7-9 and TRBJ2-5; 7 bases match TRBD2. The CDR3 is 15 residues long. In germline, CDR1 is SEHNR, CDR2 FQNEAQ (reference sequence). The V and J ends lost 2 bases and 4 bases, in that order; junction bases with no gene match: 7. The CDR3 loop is CASSLRRGERETQYF. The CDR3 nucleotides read TGTGCCAGCAGCTTACGACGGGGGGAACGAGAGACCCAGTACTTC.

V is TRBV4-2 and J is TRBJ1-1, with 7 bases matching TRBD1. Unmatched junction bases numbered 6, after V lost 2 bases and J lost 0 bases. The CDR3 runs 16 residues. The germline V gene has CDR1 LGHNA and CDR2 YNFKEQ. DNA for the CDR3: TGTGCCAGCAGCCAATTCACGACAGGGCTGAACACTGAAGCTTTCTTT. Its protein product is CASSQFTTGLNTEAFF.